The clone carrying this T cell receptor (beta chain) was seen a handful of times. Its antigen is unidentified. A much larger clone lies one base from this, so it may be a read error. The CDR3 totals 15 residues. Germline assignment: CDR1 DFQATT and CDR2 SNEGSKA (reference sequence). Trimming left V 6 bases short and J 7 bases short, with 22 bases between. These data originate in a study of T cells in Graves' hyperthyroidism and ophthalmopathy. The study, taken as a whole, reports: Among thyroid clonotypes expanded above 0.001, most also appeared in blood.

TCR beta CDR3 sequences were amplified from RNA transcripts. HTBI primers were employed in a first-round RT-PCR of the TCR CDR3. TCRdb re-derived calls from the multiplex PCR reads in MiXCR, one entry per CDR3 protein. The repertoire holds a few hundred thousand distinct CDR3 sequences, with roughly 14% as singletons. Absence of ophthalmopathy progression within 18 months defined stable Graves' hyperthyroidism. Material: blood. J is TRBJ2-1 and V is TRBV20-1; D could derive from TRBD1 or TRBD2 (5 bases each). The clonotype comes from a woman aged 25 to 39 with Graves' hyperthyroidism. CDR3 DNA sequence: TGCAGTGCAAAAGATCCGGGACCAGGCTTAAATGAGCAGTTCTTC. Translation gives CSAKDPGPGLNEQFF.